These 17 T cell receptor beta chains came from one sample sequenced in a study of Graves' ophthalmopathy and Graves' hyperthyroidism. Amplification targeted the TCR beta CDR3 regions, with RNA transcripts as the source material. A first-round RT-PCR used HTBI primers, followed by a second-round multiplex PCR. From the multiplex PCR reads, TCRdb called clonotypes with MiXCR, one entry per CDR3 protein. The profile shows almost 750,000 distinct CDR3 sequences, roughly 40% of them singletons. Input material: peripheral blood. The receptors shown here come from an adult man with Graves' ophthalmopathy.

The chain uses TRBV2 and TRBJ2-7, with TRBD2 as a possible D gene (6 bases). CDR1 and CDR2 (germline): SNHLY, FYNNEI. With 0 bases removed from V and 10 bases from J, the gap between germline ends came to 13 bases. This CDR3 comprises 13 residues. The CDR3 sequence: CASSEAGGEAQYF. CDR3 bases: TGTGCCAGCAGTGAAGCGGGAGGAGAGGCCCAGTACTTC.

V usage is TRBV20-1 and J usage is TRBJ1-5, with no clear D. Germline-derived CDR1 and CDR2 are DFQATT and SNEGSKA (reference sequence). The CDR3 runs 15 residues. The germline V and J ends were trimmed by 3 bases and 4 bases, with 16 bases remaining between them. CDR3 DNA sequence: TGCAGTGCTAGCCTCATCCGAGCCTCTAATCAGCCCCAGCATTTT. Translation: CSASLIRASNQPQHF.

CDR3 bases: TGTGCCATCAGTGTTGGTGACAGCAACACCATATATTTT. Residues: CAISVGDSNTIYF. The chain carries TRBV10-3 and TRBJ1-3, with D possibly TRBD1 on 5 matching bases. Trimming took off 4 bases at V and 7 bases at J, with 11 bases between the two ends. The germline CDR1 and CDR2 sequences are ENHRY and SYGVKD. This CDR3 is 13 amino acids long.

This clonotype was detected ten times or more. V gene TRBV10-3 combines with J gene TRBJ2-2; D uncertain. The CDR3 length is 18 residues. V dropped 6 bases and J dropped 1 base, with 21 bases sitting between them. Looked up from germline, CDR1 is ENHRY and CDR2 is SYGVKD. The CDR3 nucleotides are TGTGCCATCAGCGAAGACCTCGACCCCTCCTGGAACACCGGGGAGCTGTTTTTT. Its protein is CAISEDLDPSWNTGELFF.

Points on this clonotype: The junction does not match germline at one end; this may be a read error. The chain has TRBV24-1 and TRBJ1-5; 10 nucleotides agree with TRBD1. This CDR3 is built from 15 residues. Germline loops: CDR1 KGHDR, CDR2 SFDVKD. CDR3 DNA sequence: TGTGCCAGCAGTTTGAGGGGACAGGGGCACCAGCCCCAGCATTTT. Protein product: CASSLRGQGHQPQHF.

The chain joins TRBV7-9 to TRBJ2-7; 7 nucleotides agree with TRBD1. The trim removed 5 bases at V and 3 bases at J, leaving 7 bases unmatched. Germline V gene lookup returns CDR1 SEHNR and CDR2 FQNEAQ (reference sequence). This CDR3 spans 14 amino acids. The CDR3 protein is CASSPLRDSYEQYF. The CDR3 DNA reads as TGTGCCAGCAGCCCCCTCCGGGACAGCTACGAGCAGTACTTC.

This chain uses TRBV11-1 with TRBJ2-2; perhaps D is TRBD1 or TRBD2 (5 bases each). CDR1 is SGHAT, CDR2 FQDESV, per germline (reference sequence). With 11 bases removed from V and 0 bases from J, the gap between germline ends came to 7 bases. CDR3 length: 12 amino acids. The CDR3 nucleotides are TGTGCCGGGACGCCGAACACCGGGGAGCTGTTTTTT. Translation: CAGTPNTGELFF.

Ten or more counts support this clonotype. The chain combines TRBV10-1 with TRBJ1-1; TRBD1 might be the D (6 bases). V gave up 2 bases and J gave up 8 bases, with 9 bases separating them. The CDR3 covers 12 residues. Germline lookup yields CDR1 WNHNN and CDR2 SYGVQD (reference sequence). The CDR3 region has the DNA TGCGCCAGCAGTGAGCCAGGGGCCGAAGCTTTCTTT. Translation: CASSEPGAEAFF.

V is TRBV9 and J is TRBJ1-1, with a tentative D call TRBD1 (6 bases). V shed 4 bases and J shed 5 bases, with 21 bases lying between them. Germline V gene data show CDR1 as SGDLS and CDR2 as YYNGEE. The CDR3 runs to 16 residues. CDR3 loop: CASSPPDSLVQTEAFF. CDR3 in DNA: TGTGCCAGCAGCCCGCCGGACAGCTTGGTCCAGACTGAAGCTTTCTTT.

This sequence joins TRBV10-3 and TRBJ1-4; D is perhaps TRBD1 (6 bases). Germline CDR1 is ENHRY and CDR2 is SYGVKD. Deletions cut 5 bases from V and 5 bases from J, with 18 bases between. The CDR3 contains 16 residues. CDR3 nucleotide sequence: TGTGCCATCAGTTACTCGTGGGGGGGCGCCAATGAAAAACTGTTTTTT. Translating gives CAISYSWGGANEKLFF.

The chain combines TRBV7-9 with TRBJ1-2; no clear D. V was pared by 5 bases and J by 4 bases, with 14 bases between. This CDR3 contains 14 residues. Germline V gives CDR1 SEHNR, CDR2 FQNEAQ (reference sequence). The CDR3 here is CASSNALEVYGYTF. Here the CDR3 DNA reads TGTGCCAGCAGCAACGCGCTAGAAGTCTATGGCTACACCTTC.

This clonotype has more than one count but fewer than ten. A junction end diverges from the germline sequence, so it may reflect a read error. J is TRBJ1-4 and V is TRBV4-1; 8 bases agree with TRBD1. The CDR3 loop spans 14 amino acids. Per germline, CDR1 MGHRA and CDR2 YSYEKL. For the CDR3, the DNA is TGTGCCAGCAGCCCAAGGACAGGGCGAGAAAAACTGTTTTTT. It is translated as CASSPRTGREKLFF.

This chain joins TRBV2 and TRBJ2-7, with D tentatively TRBD1 (6 bases). The V end lost 5 bases, the J end lost 0 bases, and 20 bases lay between the germline ends. The CDR3 covers 17 residues. Germline CDR1 is SNHLY and CDR2 is FYNNEI. CDR3 residues: CASSYPPVGHLSYEQYF. The CDR3 DNA sequence: TGTGCCAGCAGTTACCCTCCTGTGGGACACCTCTCCTACGAGCAGTACTTC.

This clonotype was picked up a small number of times. This rearrangement joins TRBV11-2 to TRBJ1-5, with D possibly being TRBD1 (5 bases). Germline-derived CDR1 and CDR2 are SGHAT and FQNNGV. V gave up 5 bases and J gave up 7 bases, with 24 bases separating them. This CDR3 contains 17 residues. In DNA, the CDR3 is TGTGCCAGCAGCAGAACAACACGAGGGAGGCGGGGGCAGCCCCAGCATTTT. As protein: CASSRTTRGRRGQPQHF.

V is TRBV25-1 and J is TRBJ2-7, with 10 nucleotides matching TRBD1. Trimming took 4 bases from V and 6 from J; bases not matched to a gene: 3. The CDR3 loop spans 13 amino acids. Germline V gene data show CDR1 as MGHDK and CDR2 as SYGVNS. The CDR3 bases are TGTGCCAGCAGTGCCCGGACAGGGGGCGAGCAGTACTTC. This encodes CASSARTGGEQYF.

The chain is built from TRBV9 and TRBJ2-5, with 8 bases aligning to TRBD1. The CDR3 is 16 amino acids. V dropped 3 bases and J dropped 5; count of bases not matched to a gene: 12. From germline, CDR1 is SGDLS and CDR2 YYNGEE. The CDR3 sequence: CASSGNRQGWGETQYF. The CDR3 nucleotides read TGTGCCAGCAGCGGAAATCGACAGGGGTGGGGCGAGACCCAGTACTTC.

This clonotype has a handful of counts. The V gene is TRBV10-1, the J gene TRBJ2-7; 7 bases are shared with TRBD2. The V segment lost 4 bases and the J segment 3 bases; nucleotides outside the gene matches: 9. The CDR3 is 15 amino acids. Germline V gene data show CDR1 as WNHNN and CDR2 as SYGVQD (reference sequence). CDR3 protein: CASSGGEGLDYEQYF. The CDR3 bases are TGCGCCAGCAGTGGCGGGGAGGGACTTGACTACGAGCAGTACTTC.